The sequence of this T cell receptor (beta chain) was determined in a study of blood T cell repertoires in COVID-19. Study overall: Some COVID-19 samples were acute and others convalescent; all came from the United States, Italy and Spain.

Data came from immunoSEQ multiplex PCR; TCRdb stores just in-frame clones and leaves some out. The sample yields 150,000 to 200,000 clones, 75% to 85% seen once. What was sequenced was peripheral blood. The receptor was isolated from a woman aged 55-69 years with COVID-19, enrolled during active disease.

For the CDR3, the DNA is TGTGCCAGCAGCTTATTAGGGGTTGGAAACACCATATATTTT. Encoded protein: CASSLLGVGNTIYF. V usage is TRBV7-2 and J usage is TRBJ1-3, with a tentative D call TRBD1 (5 bases). Trimming took 2 bases from V and 3 from J, leaving 8 bases between them. Germline CDR1 reads SGHTA; CDR2 reads FQGNSA. This CDR3 is 14 amino acids long.